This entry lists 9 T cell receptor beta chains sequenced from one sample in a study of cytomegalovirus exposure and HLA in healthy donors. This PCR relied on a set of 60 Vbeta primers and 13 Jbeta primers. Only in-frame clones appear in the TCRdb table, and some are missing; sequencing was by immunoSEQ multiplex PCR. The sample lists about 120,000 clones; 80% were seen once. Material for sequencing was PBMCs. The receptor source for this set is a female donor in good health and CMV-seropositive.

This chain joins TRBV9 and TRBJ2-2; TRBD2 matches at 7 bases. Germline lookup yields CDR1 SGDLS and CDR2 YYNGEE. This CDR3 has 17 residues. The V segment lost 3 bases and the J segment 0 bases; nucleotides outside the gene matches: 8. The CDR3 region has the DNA TGTGCCAGCAGCGGTGGACTAGTGGTAGCGAACACCGGGGAGCTGTTTTTT. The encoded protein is CASSGGLVVANTGELFF.

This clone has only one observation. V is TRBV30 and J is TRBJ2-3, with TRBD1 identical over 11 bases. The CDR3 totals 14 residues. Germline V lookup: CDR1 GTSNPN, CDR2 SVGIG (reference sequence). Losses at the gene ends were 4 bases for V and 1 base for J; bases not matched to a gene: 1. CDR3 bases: TGTGCCTGGACGGACAGGGGGCGCACAGATACGCAGTATTTT. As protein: CAWTDRGRTDTQYF.

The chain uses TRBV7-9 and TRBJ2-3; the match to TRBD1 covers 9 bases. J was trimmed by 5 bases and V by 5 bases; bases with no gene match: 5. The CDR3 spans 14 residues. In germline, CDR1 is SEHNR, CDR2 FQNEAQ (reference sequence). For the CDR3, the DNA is TGTGCCAGCAGCCGGGACAGGGTGGGAGATACGCAGTATTTT. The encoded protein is CASSRDRVGDTQYF.

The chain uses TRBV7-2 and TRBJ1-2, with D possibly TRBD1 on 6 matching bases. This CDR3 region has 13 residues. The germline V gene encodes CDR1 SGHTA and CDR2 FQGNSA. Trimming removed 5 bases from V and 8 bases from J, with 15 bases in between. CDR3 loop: CASSPDSRRGYTF. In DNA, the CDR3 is TGTGCCAGCAGCCCGGACAGTAGGCGAGGCTACACCTTC.

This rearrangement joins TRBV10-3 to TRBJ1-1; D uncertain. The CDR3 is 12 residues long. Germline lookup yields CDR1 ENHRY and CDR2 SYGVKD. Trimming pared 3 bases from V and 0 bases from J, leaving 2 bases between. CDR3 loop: CAISDMNTEAFF. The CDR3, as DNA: TGTGCCATCAGTGACATGAACACTGAAGCTTTCTTT.

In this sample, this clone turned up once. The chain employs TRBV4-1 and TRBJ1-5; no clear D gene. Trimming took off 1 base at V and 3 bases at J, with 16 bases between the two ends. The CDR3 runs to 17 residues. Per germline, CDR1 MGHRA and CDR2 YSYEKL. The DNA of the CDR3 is TGCGCCAGCAGCCAAGCTTTCGTGTTGGAGAACAATCAGCCCCAGCATTTT. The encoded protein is CASSQAFVLENNQPQHF.

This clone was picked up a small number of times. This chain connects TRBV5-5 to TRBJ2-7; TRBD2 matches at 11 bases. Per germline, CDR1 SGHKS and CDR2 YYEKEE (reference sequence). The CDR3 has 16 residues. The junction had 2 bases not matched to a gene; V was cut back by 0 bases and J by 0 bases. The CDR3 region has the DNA TGTGCCAGCAGCTTGGTCCTAGCGGGGGGCTCCTACGAGCAGTACTTC. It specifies CASSLVLAGGSYEQYF.

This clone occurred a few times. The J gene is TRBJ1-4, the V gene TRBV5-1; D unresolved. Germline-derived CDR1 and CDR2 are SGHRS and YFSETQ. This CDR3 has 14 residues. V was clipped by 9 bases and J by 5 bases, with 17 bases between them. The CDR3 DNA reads TGCGCCACCTCCCGGGAGGGAGGGAATGAAAAACTGTTTTTT. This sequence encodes CATSREGGNEKLFF.

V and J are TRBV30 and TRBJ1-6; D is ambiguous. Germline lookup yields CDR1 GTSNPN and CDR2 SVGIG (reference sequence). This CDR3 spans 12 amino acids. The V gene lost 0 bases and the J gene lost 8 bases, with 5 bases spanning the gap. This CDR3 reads CAWSVLDSPLHF. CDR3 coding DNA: TGTGCCTGGAGTGTCTTAGATTCACCCCTCCACTTT.